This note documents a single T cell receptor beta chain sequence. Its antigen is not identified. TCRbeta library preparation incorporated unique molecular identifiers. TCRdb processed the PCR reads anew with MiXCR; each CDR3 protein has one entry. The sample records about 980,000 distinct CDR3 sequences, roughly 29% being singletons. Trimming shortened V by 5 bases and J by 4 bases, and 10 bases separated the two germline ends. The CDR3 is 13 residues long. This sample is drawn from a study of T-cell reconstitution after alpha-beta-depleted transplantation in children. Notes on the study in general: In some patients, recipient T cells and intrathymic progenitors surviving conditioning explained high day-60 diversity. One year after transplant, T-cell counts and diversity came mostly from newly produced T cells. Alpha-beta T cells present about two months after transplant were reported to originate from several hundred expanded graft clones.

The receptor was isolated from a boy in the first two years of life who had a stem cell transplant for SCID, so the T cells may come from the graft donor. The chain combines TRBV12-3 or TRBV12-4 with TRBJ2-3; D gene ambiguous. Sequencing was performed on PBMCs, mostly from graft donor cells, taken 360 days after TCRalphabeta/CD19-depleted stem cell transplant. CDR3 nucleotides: TGTGCCAGCAGTAGACTTGGGGCAGATACGCAGTATTTT. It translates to CASSRLGADTQYF.